The 29 T cell receptor beta chains reported below all come from one sample, sequenced in a study of cytomegalovirus exposure and HLA in healthy donors. The assay was immunoSEQ multiplex PCR, and TCRdb's table has in-frame clones only and misses some. The profile shows roughly 52,000 clones, roughly 93% of them singletons. Sequenced sample: PBMCs. All receptors derive from a woman between 18 and 29 years old in good health and CMV-seropositive.

This chain connects TRBV27 to TRBJ1-1; perhaps TRBD1 as D (6 bases). The CDR3 extends over 16 amino acids. The V gene lost 2 bases and the J gene lost 1 base, with 14 bases spanning the gap. CDR1 and CDR2 (germline): MNHEY, SMNVEV (reference sequence). The CDR3 region is CASSLGGARGNTEAFF. Here the CDR3 DNA reads TGTGCCAGCAGTTTAGGGGGCGCCCGGGGGAACACTGAAGCTTTCTTT.

The chain links TRBV27 to TRBJ1-1; possible D gene TRBD1, 5 bases. V lost 6 bases to trimming and J lost 0 bases, with 14 bases between them. Germline values: CDR1 MNHEY, CDR2 SMNVEV (reference sequence). This CDR3 comprises 15 residues. This CDR3 reads CASSRGGGLNTEAFF. The CDR3 DNA reads as TGTGCCAGCAGCCGTGGGGGGGGGTTGAACACTGAAGCTTTCTTT.

V and J are TRBV5-6 and TRBJ2-7, with 12 bases fitting TRBD2. Germline V gives CDR1 SGHDT, CDR2 YYEEEE. CDR3 size: 18 residues. Germline trimming cut 3 bases from V and 3 bases from J; bases unmatched to any gene: 13. CDR3 protein: CASSSRLAGAQLRYEQYF. In DNA, the CDR3 is TGTGCCAGCAGCTCCCGACTAGCGGGGGCCCAATTACGCTACGAGCAGTACTTC. Combining the CDR3 with reference TRBV5-6 and TRBJ2-7 gives the whole variable domain DAGVTQSPTHLIKTRGQQVTLRCSPKSGHDTVSWYQQALGQGPQFIFQYYEEEERQRGNFPDRFSGHQFPNYSSELNVNALLLGDSALYLCASSSRLAGAQLRYEQYFGPGTRLTVT.

This clone was counted a single time. The chain employs TRBV13 and TRBJ1-1; the D is unclear. V lost 4 bases, J lost 4 bases, and 10 bases lay in between. Germline CDR1 and CDR2: PRHDT and FYEKMQ (reference sequence). This CDR3 region has 13 residues. CDR3 DNA: TGTGCCAGCAGCTCGGGCCGGGGCACTGAAGCTTTCTTT. Residues: CASSSGRGTEAFF. The full variable domain, rest sourced from reference TRBV13 and TRBJ1-1, is AAGVIQSPRHLIKEKRETATLKCYPIPRHDTVYWYQQGPGQDPQFLISFYEKMQSDKGSIPDRFSAQQFSDYHSELNMSSLELGDSALYFCASSSGRGTEAFFGQGTRLTVV.

This clone has a single count. The chain recombines TRBV7-2 with TRBJ2-7; tentative D call: TRBD2 (6 bases). V was shortened by 4 bases and J by 2 bases, with 21 bases between the two germline ends. The CDR3 covers 17 residues. Germline values: CDR1 SGHTA, CDR2 FQGNSA. The CDR3 loop reads CASSYQQTRDSTYEQYF. CDR3 DNA: TGTGCCAGCAGCTACCAACAGACCCGGGACTCAACCTACGAGCAGTACTTC.

The CDR3 nucleotides read TGTGCCAGCAGCACAGGTCCCCGGGACAGGGGAAGATCACCCCTCCACTTT. Protein product: CASSTGPRDRGRSPLHF. This sequence joins TRBV21-1 and TRBJ1-6; the table's D gene call, TRBD1, was not cross checked with the DNA. TRBV21-1 is a listed pseudogene. The CDR3 is 17 amino acids.

The gene calls are TRBV19 and TRBJ2-7; the D is unclear. This CDR3 region has 13 residues. The germline CDR1 and CDR2 sequences are LNHDA and SQIVND (reference sequence). Trimming left V 7 bases short and J 1 base short, with 11 bases between. CDR3 coding DNA: TGTGCCAGTACCGATCCCGGTTCCTACGAGCAGTACTTC. Protein sequence: CASTDPGSYEQYF.

J is TRBJ2-3 and V is TRBV4-2; 7 nucleotides align to TRBD2. This CDR3 is built from 14 residues. V shed 3 bases and J 6 bases; nucleotides not matched to a gene: 6. Germline-derived CDR1 and CDR2 are LGHNA and YNFKEQ. The CDR3 protein is CASSHNREVDTQYF. Here the CDR3 DNA reads TGTGCCAGCAGCCACAACCGGGAGGTGGATACGCAGTATTTT.

The chain carries TRBV28 and TRBJ1-2; TRBD1 matches at 9 bases. The V segment lost 5 bases and the J segment 3 bases; nucleotides outside the gene matches: 7. This CDR3 has 15 amino acids. Germline assignment: CDR1 MDHEN and CDR2 SYDVKM. The DNA for the CDR3 is TGTGCCAGCAGTGGAGCGGGACAGGGATACTATGGCTACACCTTC. Encoded protein: CASSGAGQGYYGYTF.

V and J are TRBV10-1 and TRBJ2-7; D possibly corresponds to TRBD1 (5 bases). The CDR3 spans 13 residues. Per germline, CDR1 WNHNN and CDR2 SYGVQD (reference sequence). The V end was cut by 4 bases, the J end by 0 bases, with 7 bases between. The CDR3 region has the DNA TGCGCCAGCAGTGTTCAGGGCTCCTACGAGCAGTACTTC. Translated, it gives CASSVQGSYEQYF.

The gene calls are TRBV6-5 and TRBJ2-3; the D gene is possibly TRBD1 (7 bases). In germline, CDR1 is MNHEY, CDR2 SVGAGI. The CDR3 totals 14 residues. V was pared by 5 bases and J by 3 bases, with 12 bases between. The CDR3 spells CASSRGTETDTQYF. CDR3 DNA sequence: TGTGCCAGCAGTCGCGGGACAGAGACAGATACGCAGTATTTT.

The chain combines TRBV6-5 with TRBJ1-1; D is perhaps TRBD1 (5 bases). CDR1 is MNHEY and CDR2 is SVGAGI in the germline V gene. Trimming cost V 0 bases and J 1 base, with 9 bases left between them. The CDR3 consists of 15 residues. The CDR3 is CASSYSAGGNTEAFF. In DNA, the CDR3 is TGTGCCAGCAGTTACTCGGCGGGGGGGAACACTGAAGCTTTCTTT.

This chain uses TRBV4-1 with TRBJ1-3; no clear D. Deletions cut 0 bases from V and 2 bases from J, with 17 bases between. Germline V gene lookup returns CDR1 MGHRA and CDR2 YSYEKL. The CDR3 is made up of 18 amino acids. CDR3 loop: CASSQDPRPGSPGNTIYF. The CDR3 DNA sequence: TGCGCCAGCAGCCAAGATCCGAGACCGGGAAGTCCTGGAAACACCATATATTTT.

This chain connects TRBV6-1 to TRBJ1-6; the D gene is possibly TRBD1 (6 bases). V was clipped by 7 bases and J by 8 bases, with 15 bases between them. The germline V gene has CDR1 MNHNS and CDR2 SASEGT. CDR3 size: 14 residues. CDR3 in amino acids: CASTTRGVDSPLHF. As DNA, the CDR3 is TGTGCCAGCACTACCAGGGGTGTTGATTCACCCCTCCACTTT.

This chain connects TRBV29-1 to TRBJ1-2, with TRBD1 as a possible D gene (5 bases). V shed 0 bases and J shed 6 bases, with 20 bases lying between them. Germline CDR1 reads SQVTM; CDR2 reads ANQGSEA. The CDR3 has 16 residues. The CDR3 is CSVEEWEYDSGNGYTF. CDR3 sequence (DNA): TGCAGCGTTGAAGAATGGGAATACGACAGCGGGAATGGCTACACCTTC.

The chain recombines TRBV12-5 with TRBJ1-5; D gene unclear. This CDR3 region has 15 residues. CDR1 is LGHNT and CDR2 is FRNRAP in the germline V gene. Trimming removed 0 bases from V and 5 bases from J, with 11 bases in between. This CDR3 is CASGLVLPPDQPQHF. The CDR3, as DNA: TGTGCTAGTGGTTTGGTACTACCCCCGGATCAGCCCCAGCATTTT.

The V call is TRBV28, the J call TRBJ2-7; TRBD2 might be the D (5 bases). Germline V gene data show CDR1 as MDHEN and CDR2 as SYDVKM. The CDR3 runs 16 residues. V lost 4 bases and J lost 2, with 18 bases in between. The CDR3 loop reads CASSSIDPDWAYEQYF. In nucleotides, the CDR3 is TGTGCCAGCAGTTCGATCGACCCGGACTGGGCCTACGAGCAGTACTTC.

This sequence joins TRBV29-1 and TRBJ2-1, with 10 nucleotides matching TRBD2. Germline V gene sequence: CDR1 SQVTM, CDR2 ANQGSEA. Germline trimming cut 7 bases from V and 3 bases from J; bases unmatched to any gene: 3. There are 13 residues in the CDR3. CDR3 nucleotide sequence: TGCAGCGATCGGACTAGCGGCTACAATGAGCAGTTCTTC. It translates to CSDRTSGYNEQFF.

The chain couples TRBV7-9 to TRBJ2-5; 8 nucleotides match TRBD2. The CDR3 is 16 amino acids. Trimming took 4 bases from V and 5 from J; bases not matched to a gene: 12. CDR1 is SEHNR and CDR2 is FQNEAQ in the germline V gene (reference sequence). The CDR3 sequence: CASSYARTSLRETQYF. The CDR3, as DNA: TGTGCCAGCAGCTACGCCCGGACTAGCCTGAGGGAGACCCAGTACTTC.

The chain combines TRBV25-1 with TRBJ1-4, with 9 positions matching TRBD1. V shed 5 bases and J 0 bases; nucleotides not matched to a gene: 1. The CDR3 sequence is 15 residues long. The germline V gene has CDR1 MGHDK and CDR2 SYGVNS. The CDR3 protein is CASSRTGATNEKLFF. Here the CDR3 DNA reads TGTGCCAGCAGTCGGACAGGGGCAACTAATGAAAAACTGTTTTTT. The full variable domain, its missing parts supplied by reference TRBV25-1 and TRBJ1-4, is EADIYQTPRYLVIGTGKKITLECSQTMGHDKMYWYQQDPGMELHLIHYSYGVNSTEKGDLSSESTVSRIRTEHFPLTLESARPSHTSQYLCASSRTGATNEKLFFGSGTQLSVL.

The chain links TRBV19 to TRBJ1-1; D not resolved. Germline V gene sequence: CDR1 LNHDA, CDR2 SQIVND (reference sequence). The CDR3 consists of 14 residues. The ends were cut back, 3 bases at V and 2 bases at J, with 10 bases in the middle. CDR3 nucleotide sequence: TGTGCCAGTAGTATTTACGGGGTAAACACTGAAGCTTTCTTT. Amino acid sequence: CASSIYGVNTEAFF.

The genes are TRBV5-8 and TRBJ2-3; D is undetermined. The CDR3 extends over 16 amino acids. V was pared by 0 bases and J by 4 bases, with 15 bases between. Germline CDR1 is SGHTS and CDR2 is YDEGEE. In DNA, the CDR3 is TGTGCCAGCAGCTTGGGGAGCCAAGCAGACGCAGATACGCAGTATTTT. This sequence encodes CASSLGSQADADTQYF. Full variable domain (remainder filled in from reference TRBV5-8 and TRBJ2-3): EAGVTQSPTHLIKTRGQQATLRCSPISGHTSVYWYQQALGLGLQFLLWYDEGEERNRGNFPPRFSGRQFPNYSSELNVNALELEDSALYLCASSLGSQADADTQYFGPGTRLTVL.

The chain uses TRBV18 and TRBJ2-3; weak D call: TRBD2 (5 bases). Deletions cut 5 bases from V and 0 bases from J, with 12 bases between. Germline values: CDR1 KGHSH, CDR2 LQKENI. CDR3 length: 15 amino acids. The CDR3 reads CASSKEGLSTDTQYF. CDR3 bases: TGTGCCAGCTCAAAGGAAGGACTCAGCACAGATACGCAGTATTTT. The full variable domain, its missing parts supplied by reference TRBV18 and TRBJ2-3, is NAGVMQNPRHLVRRRGQEARLRCSPMKGHSHVYWYRQLPEEGLKFMVYLQKENIIDESGMPKERFSAEFPKEGPSILRIQQVVRGDSAAYFCASSKEGLSTDTQYFGPGTRLTVL.

The V gene is TRBV19, the J gene TRBJ2-3; no firm D call. Trimming cost V 0 bases and J 5 bases, with 6 bases left between them. CDR3 length equals 13 residues. Germline CDR1 reads LNHDA; CDR2 reads SQIVND (reference sequence). For the CDR3, the DNA is TGTGCCAGTAGTATAGATCGAGGAGATACGCAGTATTTT. It is translated as CASSIDRGDTQYF.

The chain has TRBV27 and TRBJ1-2, with a tentative D call TRBD1 (5 bases). V dropped 4 bases and J dropped 4 bases, with 16 bases sitting between them. Per the germline V gene, CDR1 is MNHEY and CDR2 is SMNVEV (reference sequence). The CDR3 has 15 residues. The CDR3 DNA is TGTGCCAGCAGTTCTCCGCGGGACGGACGCTATGGCTACACCTTC. It encodes CASSSPRDGRYGYTF.

This clone was observed a single time. The chain is built from TRBV7-9 and TRBJ2-2, with D perhaps TRBD1 (5 bases). This CDR3 contains 14 residues. The germline V and J ends were trimmed by 1 base and 4 bases, with 7 bases remaining between them. Germline V gives CDR1 SEHNR, CDR2 FQNEAQ (reference sequence). CDR3 region: CASSLGRATGELFF. The CDR3 DNA reads as TGTGCCAGCAGCTTAGGCAGGGCCACCGGGGAGCTGTTTTTT.

The rearrangement links TRBV4-3 to TRBJ1-1, with TRBD1 matching over 10 bases. Unmatched junction bases numbered 6, after V lost 4 bases and J lost 4 bases. This CDR3 spans 15 amino acids. Germline V gene lookup returns CDR1 LGHNA and CDR2 YSLEER. The CDR3 is CASSPLTGGGTEAFF. The CDR3 DNA reads TGCGCCAGCAGCCCATTGACAGGGGGCGGCACTGAAGCTTTCTTT.

The chain links TRBV14 to TRBJ1-3; unclear D gene. V shed 4 bases and J shed 4 bases, with 14 bases lying between them. The V gene's germline CDR1 is SGHDN and CDR2 FVKESK. The CDR3 consists of 15 residues. DNA of the CDR3: TGTGCCAGCAGCCCCATTCCGGGGTGGGGAAACACCATATATTTT. As protein: CASSPIPGWGNTIYF.

CDR3 sequence (DNA): TGCAGCGTTGAGATTGGTGCGTCGACGAACACCGGGGAGCTGTTTTTT. Amino acids: CSVEIGASTNTGELFF. The J gene is TRBJ2-2, the V gene TRBV29-1, with no clear D. Deletions cut 3 bases from V and 0 bases from J, with 14 bases between. The CDR3 spans 16 residues. CDR1 is SQVTM, CDR2 ANQGSEA, per germline.